This T cell receptor (beta chain) was obtained from a study of neurological immune-mediated disorders (dated by TCRdb to about 2019). Study-wide context: Peripheral blood TCR-beta repertoires from patients with HTLV-I-associated myelopathy (HAM/TSP), patients with multiple sclerosis, and healthy controls were compared in the study using UMI-based sequencing. Alongside PBMC samples, the set of some 100 TCR-beta libraries contained longitudinal samples, technical triplicates, and paired CD4+ and CD8+ T-cell subsets that had been sorted. The cohort included about 70 subjects: approximately 14 with HAM/TSP, approximately 35 with multiple sclerosis, and around 20 healthy controls. Results the study describes overall, beyond this receptor: Across subjects, expanded clones never shared an identical CDR3 amino acid sequence, which suggests that the TCR-beta repertoires in every group were private. TCR clonal expansion was greatest in HAM/TSP patients and smallest in MS patients, who ranked below even healthy controls.

This clonotype came up many times. Its cognate antigen has yet to be identified. No much larger clone is present one base from it, and per-base qualities are unavailable. Healthy controls were blood bank volunteers in Maryland, USA. TCR libraries for sorted subsets were made from approximately 960,000 sorted CD4+ or CD8+ T cells. PBMCs were separated from peripheral blood using Ficoll-Hypaque density gradient centrifugation and then cryopreserved in liquid nitrogen. The study also sequenced paired sorted CD4+ and CD8+ subsets from healthy controls, HAM/TSP patients and MS patients. CDR1 and CDR2 are drawn from the germline V gene (reference sequence): SEHNR, FQNEAQ. The CDR3, from cysteine to phenylalanine, totals 12 residues. The sequence is cut down to CDR3 DNA, 36 bases in frame from base 1. To synthesize cDNA, template-switch 5'RACE was performed with a primer carrying a 10-nucleotide random unique molecular identifier so that each TCR transcript was tagged. Each sequencing run produced over 180 million TCR-beta sequences covering 15-18 subjects. The RNeasy kit was used for extraction of total RNA. The KAPA Real-time Library Amplification kit was used to amplify TCR-beta VDJ regions with primers targeting the TCR constant region and the 5'RACE anchor. Sample indexes and Illumina adaptors were added in a first PCR, and a second PCR then increased library yield. After purification with Ampure beads, the TCR product of roughly 650 bp was size-selected on a 2% E-gel SizeSelection system. Before pooling, library quality was checked on a Bioanalyzer, concentration was measured with Qubit, and libraries were quantified with the Kapa Library Quantification kit. Paired-end 2 x 150 bp sequencing of the libraries was performed on an Illumina HiSeq 2500. To increase sequence diversity, about 25-31% phiX was spiked into each library pool. Processing in the source paper ran as follows. The UMI-based MiGEC pipeline processed quality-filtered reads and removed over 75% of raw TCR sequences during error correction. VDJ genes were aligned to IMGT germline references, and clonotypes were defined by unique CDR3 amino acid sequence plus V-J genes. Clonal expansion, Shannon diversity and CDR3 relatedness (CalcPairwiseDistances, ClusterSamples) were evaluated with VDJtools, and phylogenetic trees were built with CLCbio workbench. Using coefficient-of-variation modelling across technical triplicates, the study counted a clone as expanded if it had at least 8 unique UMIs. TCRdb applied fastp at Q25 and MiXCR to the public reads, then kept only in-frame beta chains. Rows are unified per CDR3 protein, each entry keeping the most common DNA and genes. The V and J calls were determined by TCRdb, not by the authors. The sample table lists approximately 16,000 distinct CDR3 sequences, approximately 9.1% of them with a count of one. The ten largest clones add up to more than 35% of the sample.

Sequenced: CD8+ T cells from blood. This sequence was found in a man in his forties or fifties in good health. The V and J segments used are TRBV7-9 and TRBJ2-7; perhaps TRBD2 is the D gene, with 8 bases matching. At the DNA level, the sequence is TGTGCGACGAGGGGGCGGGAGGACGAGCAGTACTTC. Translated, this gives CATRGREDEQYF.